The 12 T cell receptor beta chains presented below share a single source sample, sequenced in a study of Graves' ophthalmopathy and Graves' hyperthyroidism. The authors amplified TCR beta CDR3 regions, and they did so from RNA transcripts for repertoire sequencing. Following a first-round RT-PCR that used HTBI primers, a second-round multiplex PCR was carried out. TCRdb reprocessed the multiplex PCR reads with MiXCR, giving one entry per CDR3 protein. The data contain roughly 500,000 distinct CDR3 sequences, approximately 14% of them singletons. The specimen was blood. These receptors were collected from a woman in her 30s with Graves' ophthalmopathy.

This clonotype was picked up many times. The chain links TRBV2 to TRBJ1-2, with D possibly TRBD1 on 5 matching bases. Germline values: CDR1 SNHLY, CDR2 FYNNEI. V lost 10 bases to trimming and J lost 0 bases, with 15 bases between them. CDR3 length: 14 amino acids. CDR3 region: CATWGEIANYGYTF. The CDR3 coding sequence is TGTGCCACCTGGGGGGAGATAGCTAACTATGGCTACACCTTC. The whole variable domain, filled in from reference TRBV2 and TRBJ1-2, reads EPEVTQTPSHQVTQMGQEVILRCVPISNHLYFYWYRQILGQKVEFLVSFYNNEISEKSEIFDDQFSVERPDGSNFTLKIRSTKLEDSAMYFCATWGEIANYGYTFGSGTRLTVV.

The chain joins TRBV9 to TRBJ1-3; maybe TRBD1 (5 bases). The CDR3 consists of 15 residues. CDR1 and CDR2 from the germline V gene are SGDLS and YYNGEE. V was shortened by 4 bases and J by 0 bases, with 11 bases between the two germline ends. The CDR3 loop is CASSPRGYSGNTIYF. The CDR3 nucleotides read TGTGCCAGCAGCCCTCGGGGCTACTCTGGAAACACCATATATTTT.

Ten or more counts support this clonotype. The rearrangement joins TRBV19 to TRBJ2-7, with 7 positions matching TRBD2. This CDR3 spans 15 amino acids. V lost 3 bases to trimming and J lost 0 bases; unmatched junction nucleotides: 5. The germline V gene has CDR1 LNHDA and CDR2 SQIVND (reference sequence). The CDR3 here is CASSIGLAASYEQYF. The CDR3 DNA follows: TGTGCCAGTAGTATCGGGCTAGCGGCCTCCTACGAGCAGTACTTC.

This clonotype was seen ten or more times. The CDR3 DNA reads TGTGCCAGCAGCTTAGTGTCTGCAGCTCCCGAGCAGTACTTC. Amino acid sequence: CASSLVSAAPEQYF. The chain has TRBV7-2 and TRBJ2-7; D unclear. The CDR3 spans 14 residues. V shed 1 base and J shed 6 bases, with 13 bases lying between them. Germline V gene sequence: CDR1 SGHTA, CDR2 FQGNSA.

This clonotype was found a few times. The chain uses TRBV7-9 and TRBJ1-1, with unresolved D. V shed 2 bases and J shed 4 bases, with 11 bases lying between them. Germline V gene sequence: CDR1 SEHNR, CDR2 FQNEAQ (reference sequence). This CDR3 has 14 amino acids. For the CDR3, the DNA is TGTGCCAGCAGCTTACAGATAGAGGTCACTGAAGCTTTCTTT. Its translation: CASSLQIEVTEAFF.

This clonotype came up many times. The chain joins TRBV29-1 to TRBJ2-7; 10 nucleotides match TRBD1. The junction had 11 bases not matched to a gene; V was cut back by 3 bases and J by 3 bases. Per the germline V gene, CDR1 is SQVTM and CDR2 is ANQGSEA. The CDR3 sequence is 16 residues long. CDR3 residues: CSVDFPTGTGVYEQYF. CDR3 DNA sequence: TGCAGCGTTGATTTCCCGACCGGGACAGGGGTCTACGAGCAGTACTTC.

Many counts were recorded for this clonotype. This chain uses TRBV6-5 with TRBJ1-5, with 8 positions matching TRBD1. Germline-derived CDR1 and CDR2 are MNHEY and SVGAGI. After removal of 2 bases from V and 2 bases from J, the junction contained 20 bases not matched to a gene. The CDR3 length is 21 residues. CDR3 sequence (DNA): TGTGCCAGCAGTTACCCCCTTCCTCAGACAGGGGCGCGGGGTGGCAATCAGCCCCAGCATTTT. This gives the protein CASSYPLPQTGARGGNQPQHF.

This clonotype was recorded many times. The V gene is TRBV5-5, the J gene TRBJ2-5; TRBD2 matches 10 bases. Germline V CDR1 and CDR2: SGHKS, YYEKEE (reference sequence). The CDR3 is 14 amino acids. The ends lost 4 bases at V and 4 bases at J; junction bases unmatched: 4. CDR3 sequence reads: CASSDVAGGETQYF. CDR3 DNA: TGTGCCAGCAGCGATGTAGCGGGAGGAGAGACCCAGTACTTC.

Many counts were recorded for this clonotype. The V call is TRBV2, the J call TRBJ1-1, with TRBD1 identical over 8 bases. V shed 4 bases, J shed 4 bases, and the junction held 8 bases outside the gene matches. Germline V CDR1 and CDR2: SNHLY, FYNNEI. CDR3 length equals 15 residues. CDR3 coding DNA: TGTGCCAGCAGTGCCACGACAGGGGTGGCCACTGAAGCTTTCTTT. Translating gives CASSATTGVATEAFF.

This clonotype was seen a handful of times. The CDR3 end shows no conserved phenylalanine or tryptophan, and so a read error is likely. This chain connects TRBV7-6 to TRBJ1-1; D gene ambiguous. The CDR3 is 14 amino acids. Trimming took off 4 bases at V and 7 bases at J, with 16 bases between the two ends. Germline V lookup: CDR1 SGHVS, CDR2 FNYEAQ. The CDR3 region has the DNA TGTGCCAGCAGCTCCATCCGGGGTCGTGGTGAAGCTTTCCTT. The encoded protein is CASSSIRGRGEAFL.

This clonotype was observed many times. This chain uses TRBV6-1 with TRBJ1-2; weak D call: TRBD1 (6 bases). Germline V gene data show CDR1 as MNHNS and CDR2 as SASEGT. This CDR3 has 15 amino acids. The V end was cut by 6 bases, the J end by 5 bases, with 19 bases between. CDR3 sequence: CASSPPVVRGYGYTF. The CDR3 nucleotides read TGTGCCAGCAGCCCCCCAGTGGTAAGGGGGTATGGCTACACCTTC.

This clonotype has ten or more counts. The rearrangement uses TRBV7-3 and TRBJ1-1; TRBD1 matches at 7 bases. This CDR3 has 13 amino acids. The germline V gene has CDR1 SGHTA and CDR2 FQGTGA. V shed 2 bases and J 7 bases; nucleotides not matched to a gene: 4. This CDR3 is CASSLDREHEAFF. The CDR3 nucleotides are TGTGCCAGCAGCTTAGACAGGGAACATGAAGCTTTCTTT.